This T cell receptor beta chain was identified during a study of T-cell memory formation after mild COVID-19. This clonotype was detected a few times. 5'RACE, which relied on constant-segment primers, yielded TCR alpha and TCR beta cDNA libraries carrying sample barcodes and UMIs. TCRdb called the 5' RACE reads again in MiXCR, with one record for every CDR3 protein. The sample records almost 350,000 distinct CDR3 sequences, 20% to 25% being singletons. The V gene lost 3 bases and the J gene lost 3 bases, with 11 bases spanning the gap. CDR3 length equals 14 residues. Per germline, CDR1 SGHTA and CDR2 FQGNSA.

The rearrangement joins TRBV7-2 to TRBJ1-2; the D is unclear. The sequence was collected from a man aged 18 to 29 who had mild COVID-19 (a few samples of this study predate the infection). Cell type and time point are not known. Input material: PBMCs or a T cell subset sorted from them (not recorded which). The CDR3 sequence: CASSFSNRDYGYTF. DNA of the CDR3: TGTGCCAGCAGCTTCTCAAACCGTGACTATGGCTACACCTTC.